One and the same sample provided the 15 T cell receptor beta chains below, sequenced in a study of blood T cell repertoires in COVID-19. TCRdb keeps only in-frame clones here, not all; method: immunoSEQ multiplex PCR. In the table there are tens of thousands of clones, 88% of which are singletons. The material sequenced was peripheral blood. These TCRs come from a human donor in a cohort sampled during active COVID-19.

J is TRBJ2-3 and V is TRBV5-1; possibly TRBD1 for D (6 bases). This CDR3 comprises 13 residues. V lost 2 bases, J lost 3 bases, and 7 bases lay in between. Germline CDR1 is SGHRS and CDR2 is YFSETQ. The CDR3 here is CASSLGQTDTQYF. CDR3 bases: TGCGCCAGCAGCTTAGGACAGACAGATACGCAGTATTTT. Full variable domain (rest looked up from reference TRBV5-1 and TRBJ2-3): KAGVTQTPRYLIKTRGQQVTLSCSPISGHRSVSWYQQTPGQGLQFLFEYFSETQRNKGNFPGRFSGRQFSNSRSEMNVSTLELGDSALYLCASSLGQTDTQYFGPGTRLTVL.

This clone has just one count. The gene calls are TRBV9 and TRBJ1-5; a possible D gene is TRBD1 (5 bases). Germline V gene data show CDR1 as SGDLS and CDR2 as YYNGEE. The V gene lost 0 bases and the J gene lost 6 bases, with 10 bases spanning the gap. CDR3 length equals 14 residues. CDR3 protein: CASSVGQGTQPQHF. Here the CDR3 DNA reads TGTGCCAGCAGCGTAGGGCAGGGTACTCAGCCCCAGCATTTT.

The genes are TRBV7-3 and TRBJ2-5; D perhaps matches TRBD1 (6 bases). Germline V gives CDR1 SGHTA, CDR2 FQGTGA. This CDR3 contains 15 residues. V was pared by 2 bases and J by 5 bases, with 15 bases between. The CDR3 region has the DNA TGTGCCAGCAGCTTAGACGCAAGGGGGAAGGAGACCCAGTACTTC. Translating gives CASSLDARGKETQYF.

The chain employs TRBV11-3 and TRBJ2-2; 7 nucleotides agree with TRBD2. V shed 3 bases and J 0 bases; nucleotides not matched to a gene: 4. Germline CDR1 reads SGHNT; CDR2 reads YENEEA. This CDR3 has 16 amino acids. For the CDR3, the DNA is TGTGCCAGCAGCTTGCAGGCGGGGGCGAACACCGGGGAGCTGTTTTTT. It is translated as CASSLQAGANTGELFF.

The V gene is TRBV5-4, the J gene TRBJ1-4; 8 nucleotides align to TRBD1. Unmatched junction bases numbered 3, after V lost 4 bases and J lost 4 bases. This CDR3 is 14 amino acids long. Germline assignment: CDR1 SGHNT and CDR2 YYREEE (reference sequence). The CDR3 DNA follows: TGTGCCAGCAGCCTGGACAGGGATAATGAAAAACTGTTTTTT. It codes for CASSLDRDNEKLFF.

The chain is built from TRBV4-3 and TRBJ1-4; the D gene is possibly TRBD1 (5 bases). Germline V gene lookup returns CDR1 LGHNA and CDR2 YSLEER. The V end was cut by 0 bases, the J end by 4 bases, with 12 bases between. This CDR3 region has 16 residues. The CDR3 region is CASSQDFRRVNEKLFF. The CDR3 DNA reads TGCGCCAGCAGCCAAGATTTTCGCAGGGTTAATGAAAAACTGTTTTTT.

The rearrangement uses TRBV7-2 and TRBJ2-1; 7 bases line up with TRBD2. The junction had 7 bases not matched to a gene; V was cut back by 2 bases and J by 3 bases. Germline V lookup: CDR1 SGHTA, CDR2 FQGNSA. This CDR3 spans 16 amino acids. The CDR3 DNA reads as TGTGCCAGCAGCTTAACGGGCGGGAGTTTCTACAATGAGCAGTTCTTC. It encodes CASSLTGGSFYNEQFF.

The CDR3 nucleotides are TGCGCCAGCAGTAGGGAAGACAGGCCCTCTGGAAACACCATATATTTT. It specifies CASSREDRPSGNTIYF. This sequence joins TRBV5-1 and TRBJ1-3, with D tentatively TRBD1 (6 bases). The V and J ends lost 5 bases and 0 bases respectively, with 15 bases between them. Germline V CDR1 and CDR2: SGHRS, YFSETQ. The CDR3 has 16 residues.

The chain links TRBV2 to TRBJ1-1; maybe TRBD1 (6 bases). This CDR3 has 14 residues. The germline V and J ends were trimmed by 8 bases and 2 bases, with 15 bases remaining between them. CDR1 and CDR2 (germline): SNHLY, FYNNEI. CDR3 region: CASGGLGANTEAFF. CDR3 DNA sequence: TGTGCCAGCGGGGGTCTGGGGGCCAACACTGAAGCTTTCTTT. Full variable domain (remainder filled in from reference TRBV2 and TRBJ1-1): EPEVTQTPSHQVTQMGQEVILRCVPISNHLYFYWYRQILGQKVEFLVSFYNNEISEKSEIFDDQFSVERPDGSNFTLKIRSTKLEDSAMYFCASGGLGANTEAFFGQGTRLTVV.

This clone has a single count. This chain links TRBV7-2 with TRBJ1-3; D possibly corresponds to TRBD1 (6 bases). Germline V gives CDR1 SGHTA, CDR2 FQGNSA. Between the trimmed V and J ends, which lost 5 bases and 0 bases, there was a span of 23 bases. This CDR3 spans 19 amino acids. CDR3 region: CASSPDGGGRSYSGNTIYF. CDR3 DNA: TGTGCCAGCAGCCCTGACGGGGGGGGCAGGTCATACTCTGGAAACACCATATATTTT.

The chain joins TRBV30 to TRBJ2-3; D is ambiguous. The CDR3 sequence is 11 residues long. CDR1 is GTSNPN, CDR2 SVGIG, per germline (reference sequence). Trimming stripped 5 bases from V and 8 bases from J, with 11 bases between. CDR3 residues: CAWALTSTQYF. CDR3 in DNA: TGTGCCTGGGCTCTTACTTCTACGCAGTATTTT.

J is TRBJ2-3 and V is TRBV2, with 13 bases fitting TRBD2. V dropped 6 bases and J dropped 5; count of bases not matched to a gene: 11. The CDR3 length is 17 residues. CDR1 and CDR2 (germline): SNHLY, FYNNEI. CDR3 in amino acids: CASSSRTSGSVVDTQYF. CDR3 coding DNA: TGTGCCAGCAGCTCCCGGACTAGCGGGAGTGTTGTAGATACGCAGTATTTT.

The J gene is TRBJ2-3, the V gene TRBV2; 10 bases align to TRBD2. Trimming removed 2 bases from V and 1 base from J; junction bases left unmatched: 0. The CDR3 sequence is 15 residues long. The V gene's germline CDR1 is SNHLY and CDR2 FYNNEI. CDR3 loop: CASSELAGGTDTQYF. The CDR3 coding sequence is TGTGCCAGCAGTGAACTAGCGGGGGGCACAGATACGCAGTATTTT.

This chain joins TRBV3-1 (or the pseudogene TRBV3-2) and TRBJ2-3; 8 bases agree with TRBD2. V shed 1 base, J shed 1 base, and the junction held 7 bases outside the gene matches. Germline assignment: CDR1 LGHDT and CDR2 YNNKEL (reference sequence). CDR3 length: 17 amino acids. CDR3 DNA: TGTGCCAGCAGCCAAGCCCATCCAGCGGGGGGCACAGATACGCAGTATTTT. As protein: CASSQAHPAGGTDTQYF.

A single count supports this clone. J is TRBJ2-5 and V is TRBV13; D not certain. The ends were cut back, 5 bases at V and 5 bases at J, with 9 bases in the middle. The CDR3 covers 12 residues. Germline V CDR1 and CDR2: PRHDT, FYEKMQ (reference sequence). In nucleotides, the CDR3 is TGTGCCAGCAGCCATGAACGGGAGACCCAGTACTTC. This sequence encodes CASSHERETQYF.